This T cell receptor beta chain was recorded in a study of T-cell memory formation after mild COVID-19. Study conclusions and caveats: Mostly located in CM and EM were contracting CD4+ clones, with contracting CD8+ clones located in EMRA. The study detected some responding clones in pre-infection memory, suggesting cross-reactive memory joined. Contracting clones, day 15 to 85, had balanced CD4/CD8, and later expanders favored CD4+.

Germline-derived CDR1 and CDR2 are SGHDN and FVKESK. CDR3 length: 15 amino acids. V gave up 9 bases and J gave up 1 base; unmatched junction bases: 11. This clonotype turned up a few times. Its antigen is as yet unknown. Employing constant-segment primers, 5'RACE generated TCR alpha and TCR beta cDNA libraries bearing sample barcodes and UMIs. TCRdb itself ran the 5' RACE reads through MiXCR, one entry per CDR3 protein. The sample yields 500,000 to 650,000 distinct CDR3 sequences, about a fifth seen once. Material for sequencing was PBMCs or a T cell subset sorted from them (not recorded which). V and J are TRBV14 and TRBJ1-1; TRBD1 matches 7 bases. The source is an adult woman who had mild COVID-19 (a few samples of this study predate the infection). Cell type and time point are not known. The DNA for the CDR3 is TGTGCCAGTAGGGGCTTGCGACAGGGGAACACTGAAGCTTTCTTT. It specifies CASRGLRQGNTEAFF. Variable domain in full (rest from reference TRBV14 and TRBJ1-1): EAGVTQFPSHSVIEKGQTVTLRCDPISGHDNLYWYRRVMGKEIKFLLHFVKESKQDESGMPNNRFLAERTGGTYSTLKVQPAELEDSGVYFCASRGLRQGNTEAFFGQGTRLTVV.